This is a list of T cell receptor beta chains from one sample in a study of beta chain features in type 1 diabetes. Assay used: immunoSEQ multiplex PCR; TCRdb lists only in-frame clones, some missing. The sample shows around 690,000 clones, 9.5% to 15% of them seen only once. The sequencing sample was made of naive CD4+ T cells from blood. Receptors were obtained from a man between 25 and 39 years old with type 1 diabetes. The CDR3 runs from the conserved cysteine through the conserved F or W. The D gene is left open where the match is weak. Expanded clones get a size class; other rows say once, few or many, or leave the size out.

abundance	v_gene	len	d_gene	j_gene	CDR3nt	CDR3aa
few	TRBV30	13	TRBD1	TRBJ2-7	TGTGCCTGCGTCCCCAGGGGGAGCGCCGAGCAGTACTTC	CACVPRGSAEQYF
few	TRBV4-3	19	TRBD2	TRBJ2-1	TGCGCCAGCAGCCAAGACCAACCGGGACTAGCGGGGGGAGAAGATGAGCAGTTCTTC	CASSQDQPGLAGGEDEQFF
NA	TRBV6-5	14	NA	TRBJ1-2	TGTGCCAGCAGTTCACCTCGGGAATCCTATGGCTACACCTTC	CASSSPRESYGYTF
few	TRBV4-3	16	TRBD1	TRBJ2-1	TGCGCCAGCAGCCAAGGGCGGGCGACAGGGAGCAATGAGCAGTTCTTC	CASSQGRATGSNEQFF
NA	TRBV29-1	12	NA	TRBJ2-3	TGCAGCGTTGCCTTGTTGACAGATACGCAGTATTTT	CSVALLTDTQYF
NA	TRBV4-1	16	NA	TRBJ2-3	TGCGCCAGCAGCCATCCCCAAAAGGACTACACAGATACGCAGTATTTT	CASSHPQKDYTDTQYF
NA	TRBV11-3	13	NA	TRBJ1-6	TGTGCCAGCAGCTTAGAAACAGGATCACCCCTCCACTTT	CASSLETGSPLHF
NA	TRBV27	14	NA	TRBJ2-2	TGTGCCAGCAGTTCCCGGACAGACACCGGGGAGCTGTTTTTT	CASSSRTDTGELFF
NA	TRBV9	18	NA	TRBJ2-2	TGTGCCAGCTCCCGGACTCGAAGCAACCCACCTTACACCGGGGAGCTGTTTTTT	CASSRTRSNPPYTGELFF
many	TRBV2	13	NA	TRBJ1-6	TGTGCCAGCAGCGATCTGGAGGGCTCACCCCTCCACTTT	CASSDLEGSPLHF
few	TRBV6-5	12	NA	TRBJ1-2	TGTGCCAGCAAAGGGGGAGGTTATGGCTACACCTTC	CASKGGGYGYTF
NA	TRBV28	12	TRBD1	TRBJ2-7	TGTGCCAGCCGACAGGGGACCTACGAGCAGTACTTC	CASRQGTYEQYF
NA	TRBV25-1	15	NA	TRBJ1-4	TGTGCCAGCAGTGAATGGGCAGGGGCAAATGAAAAACTGTTTTTT	CASSEWAGANEKLFF
few	TRBV2	15	NA	TRBJ1-4	TGTGCCAGCAGTGAATCGGGGTCTCGGAATGAAAAACTGTTTTTT	CASSESGSRNEKLFF
NA	TRBV7-2	12	NA	TRBJ1-5	TGTGCCAGCAGTGAGGTCAATCAGCCCCAGCATTTT	CASSEVNQPQHF
NA	TRBV30	15	NA	TRBJ2-5	TGTGCCTGGAGTGTACGTGGGGGCGGCCCAGAGACCCAGTACTTC	CAWSVRGGGPETQYF
NA	TRBV18	16	TRBD2	TRBJ2-5	TGTGCCAGCTCACCCCAGGCACGGGGGGACCAAGAGACCCAGTACTTC	CASSPQARGDQETQYF
few	TRBV29-1	19	TRBD2	TRBJ2-3	TGCAGCGTTGAAGATCTTCACAGAACCCGGACTAGCGGCACAGATACGCAGTATTTT	CSVEDLHRTRTSGTDTQYF
few	TRBV7-2	13	NA	TRBJ2-2	TGTGCCAGCAGCTTAGGGGTTGACGGGGAGCTGTTTTTT	CASSLGVDGELFF
few	TRBV11-2	15	NA	TRBJ2-3	TGTGCCAGCAGCTTAAGGCAGCCGGACACAGATACGCAGTATTTT	CASSLRQPDTDTQYF
NA	TRBV2	14	NA	TRBJ2-6	TGTGCCAGCGGGAAGCTGTCTGGGGCCAACGTCCTGACTTTC	CASGKLSGANVLTF
few	TRBV9	15	NA	TRBJ2-2	TGTGCCAGCAGCGTCAGACAGGTCCCCACCGGGGAGCTGTTTTTT	CASSVRQVPTGELFF
NA	TRBV27	14	NA	TRBJ2-7	TGTGCCAGCAGTTTGTGGGGGGCTAAAGGCGAGCAGTACTTC	CASSLWGAKGEQYF
few	TRBV9	14	NA	TRBJ1-6	TGTGCCAGCAGCTCGGGCCCTTCTAATTCACCCCTCCACTTT	CASSSGPSNSPLHF
NA	TRBV7-2	14	NA	TRBJ1-3	TGTGCCAGCAGCTTAAACGCAGGGGCAAACACCATATATTTT	CASSLNAGANTIYF
few	TRBV7-2	17	NA	TRBJ2-2	TGTGCCAGCAGCTTAGTGTTCCTAGCGACGAACACCGGGGAGCTGTTTTTT	CASSLVFLATNTGELFF
NA	TRBV9	16	TRBD2	TRBJ2-5	TGTGCCAGCAGCGAGGGACTAGCGGGGGGACAAGAGACCCAGTACTTC	CASSEGLAGGQETQYF
NA	TRBV30	15	NA	TRBJ2-7	TGTGCCTGGAGTGTTACGGGACACCCCGCCTACGAGCAGTACTTC	CAWSVTGHPAYEQYF
few	TRBV28	13	NA	TRBJ2-1	TGTGCCAGCAGTCCGGGGGACTACAATGAGCAGTTCTTC	CASSPGDYNEQFF
NA	TRBV11-2	14	NA	TRBJ2-1	TGTGCCAGCAGCCCAGGGGTCGGGTATTTTGAGCAGTTCTTC	CASSPGVGYFEQFF
few	TRBV28	17	TRBD1	TRBJ2-6	TGTGCCAGCAGTTCCGGGACAGGGTTCTCTGGGGCCAACGTCCTGACTTTC	CASSSGTGFSGANVLTF
NA	TRBV5-1	14	NA	TRBJ1-6	TGCGCCAGCAGCTTTGGGGATAATAATTCACCCCTCCACTTT	CASSFGDNNSPLHF
few	TRBV5-4	13	TRBD1	TRBJ1-2	TGTGCCAGCAGCCATGACAGGGCTCGGGGCTACACCTTC	CASSHDRARGYTF
NA	TRBV18	13	NA	TRBJ1-1	TGTGCCAGCCAACTGGACGGGAACACTGAAGCTTTCTTT	CASQLDGNTEAFF
few	TRBV27	15	TRBD1	TRBJ1-5	TGTGCCAGCAGGGGACAGGAAGCGGGCAATCAGCCCCAGCATTTT	CASRGQEAGNQPQHF
NA	TRBV12-5	14	NA	TRBJ1-3	TGTGCTAGTGGTCCCGGGATCTCTGGAAACACCATATATTTT	CASGPGISGNTIYF
NA	TRBV29-1	13	NA	TRBJ1-2	TGCAGCGTTGATTTGGATTCTAACTATGGCTACACCTTC	CSVDLDSNYGYTF
many	TRBV29-1	13	TRBD1	TRBJ1-2	TGCAGCGTTCGGGACAGCCTAGGCTTTGGCTACACCTTC	CSVRDSLGFGYTF
NA	TRBV28	14	NA	TRBJ2-5	TGTGCCAGCAGTTCCCCGCCCCCCCAAGAGACCCAGTACTTC	CASSSPPPQETQYF
NA	TRBV2	18	NA	TRBJ1-2	TGTGCCAGCTACATGGACCAGATCGTCGACAGTGCTAACTATGGCTACACCTTC	CASYMDQIVDSANYGYTF
NA	TRBV5-5	13	NA	TRBJ1-5	TGTGCCAGCAGCGCCGGGCCCGCGGAGCCCCAGCATTTT	CASSAGPAEPQHF
few	TRBV19	16	NA	TRBJ2-4	TGTGCCAGTAACCCCCGGGGAATCTTAGCCAAAAACATTCAGTACTTC	CASNPRGILAKNIQYF
few	TRBV11-2	13	TRBD1	TRBJ2-7	TGTGCCAGCAGCCCCCAGGGGGCTGGAGAGCAGTACTTC	CASSPQGAGEQYF
few	TRBV10-3	16	TRBD2	TRBJ2-2	TGTGCCATCAGGGACGCGGGAGGGGCGAACACCGGGGAGCTGTTTTTT	CAIRDAGGANTGELFF
few	TRBV7-3	13	NA	TRBJ2-2	TGTGCCAGCAGCACTAGAGGTACCGGGGAGCTGTTTTTT	CASSTRGTGELFF
few	TRBV29-1	14	NA	TRBJ2-1	TGCAGCGTGGCCGGGCCCAGCTCCTACAATGAGCAGTTCTTC	CSVAGPSSYNEQFF
NA	TRBV6-4	15	NA	TRBJ2-1	TGTGCCAGCAGTGACTCGAGAGGCTCGGGGGATGAGCAGTTCTTC	CASSDSRGSGDEQFF
NA	TRBV25-1	15	NA	TRBJ1-6	TGTGCCAGCAGTTTATCCCCTGGGGGCAATTCACCCCTCCACTTT	CASSLSPGGNSPLHF
NA	TRBV11-2	15	NA	TRBJ2-4	TGTGCCAGCAGCTTAGTCCCAAGGGGGGAAAACATTCAGTACTTC	CASSLVPRGENIQYF
few	TRBV18	13	TRBD1	TRBJ1-1	TGTGCCAGCTCACCGACAGGGCAACATGAAGCTTTCTTT	CASSPTGQHEAFF
NA	TRBV7-9	13	NA	TRBJ1-1	TGTGCCAGCAGCCTTATTGGGAACACTGAAGCTTTCTTT	CASSLIGNTEAFF
NA	TRBV7-2	15	TRBD1	TRBJ2-7	TGTGCCAGCAGCTTCGGGACAGGAAAAACCTACGAGCAGTACTTC	CASSFGTGKTYEQYF
few	TRBV9	15	NA	TRBJ1-6	TGTGCCAGCAGCGTATCCCCAGGGCCCGAATCACCCCTCCACTTT	CASSVSPGPESPLHF
few	TRBV28	12	NA	TRBJ2-5	TGTGCCAGCAGCGTGGGGCGGGAGACCCAGTACTTC	CASSVGRETQYF
NA	TRBV5-6	15	NA	TRBJ1-5	TGTGCCAGCAGCCCCGGGGGGGGCGCGTCTCAGCCCCAGCATTTT	CASSPGGGASQPQHF
NA	TRBV30	14	NA	TRBJ1-2	TGTGCCTTATCTCCGGACTCCTTTAACTATGGCTACACCTTC	CALSPDSFNYGYTF
NA	TRBV29-1	13	TRBD2	TRBJ2-5	TGCAGCGTTGAATCGAGCGGGGGAGAGACCCAGTACTTC	CSVESSGGETQYF
few	TRBV27	13	NA	TRBJ2-1	TGTGCCAGCAGTTTACGGGGATCGGATGAGCAGTTCTTC	CASSLRGSDEQFF
few	TRBV6-6	15	NA	TRBJ1-2	NA	CASILVTGSIYGYTF